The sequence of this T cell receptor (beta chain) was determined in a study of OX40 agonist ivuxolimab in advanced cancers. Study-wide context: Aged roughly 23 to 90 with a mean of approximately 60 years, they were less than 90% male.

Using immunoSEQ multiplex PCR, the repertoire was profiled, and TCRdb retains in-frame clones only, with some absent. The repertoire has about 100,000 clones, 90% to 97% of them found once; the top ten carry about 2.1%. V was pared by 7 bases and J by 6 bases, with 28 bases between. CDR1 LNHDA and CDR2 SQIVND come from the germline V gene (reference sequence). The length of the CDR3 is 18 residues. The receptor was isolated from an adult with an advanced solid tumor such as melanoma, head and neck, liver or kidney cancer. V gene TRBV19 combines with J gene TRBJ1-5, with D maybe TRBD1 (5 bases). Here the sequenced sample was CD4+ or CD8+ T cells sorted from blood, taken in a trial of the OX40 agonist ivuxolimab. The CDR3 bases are TGTGCCAGTACAACTCTAGGCCAGGGACCGCTAGGAGGTCAGCCCCAGCATTTT. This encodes CASTTLGQGPLGGQPQHF.